Presented here are 32 T cell receptor beta chains from one specimen sequenced in a study of T-cell reconstitution after alpha-beta-depleted transplantation in children. Preparation of the TCRbeta library used unique molecular identifiers. TCRdb independently ran MiXCR on the PCR reads; one entry per CDR3 protein. Altogether about 130,000 distinct CDR3 sequences are present, around a tenth being singletons, with the ten largest covering around 24%. The sequencing used PBMCs, mostly from graft donor cells, collected 180 days after TCRalphabeta/CD19-depleted stem cell transplant. Source of these receptors: a girl less than two years old who had a stem cell transplant for combined immunodeficiency, so the T cells may come from the graft donor.

With regard to this clonotype: A junction end diverges from the germline sequence, so it may reflect a read error. The chain uses TRBV24-1 and TRBJ2-2; 7 bases map to TRBD1. The germline V gene encodes CDR1 KGHDR and CDR2 SFDVKD. The length of the CDR3 is 15 residues. Here the CDR3 reads CATQDRQANTGELFF. The CDR3 nucleotides are TGTGCCACTCAGGACAGGCAGGCGAACACCGGGGAGCTGTTTTTC.

The V call is TRBV20-1, the J call TRBJ1-5; 8 nucleotides line up with TRBD1. Losses at the gene ends were 1 base for V and 1 base for J; bases not matched to a gene: 3. CDR1 and CDR2 from the germline V gene are DFQATT and SNEGSKA (reference sequence). This CDR3 has 15 amino acids. CDR3 loop: CSARGHRGSNQPQHF. CDR3 nucleotide sequence: TGCAGTGCTAGAGGACACAGGGGGAGCAATCAGCCCCAGCATTTT.

This clonotype was recorded a few times. The chain carries TRBV5-1 and TRBJ2-7; 11 nucleotides agree with TRBD1. This CDR3 is 15 amino acids long. Trimming removed 4 bases from V and 4 bases from J; junction bases left unmatched: 7. Germline V lookup: CDR1 SGHRS, CDR2 YFSETQ. The CDR3 region has the DNA TGCGCCAGCAGCCTGGCCGGGACAGGGGGATACGAGCAGTACTTC. Amino acid sequence: CASSLAGTGGYEQYF.

V gene TRBV27 combines with J gene TRBJ2-6; D is ambiguous. Germline V gene sequence: CDR1 MNHEY, CDR2 SMNVEV (reference sequence). This CDR3 is built from 17 residues. V was shortened by 0 bases and J by 0 bases, with 9 bases between the two germline ends. The CDR3 region has the DNA TGTGCCAGCAGTTTATCTGGCAGGTACTCTGGGGCCAACGTCCTGACTTTC. It specifies CASSLSGRYSGANVLTF.

This clonotype was observed at least ten times. V usage is TRBV12-3 or TRBV12-4 and J usage is TRBJ1-2; a weak D match, TRBD1 (5 bases). Between the trimmed V and J ends, which lost 3 bases and 8 bases, there was a span of 10 bases. This CDR3 has 12 residues. Here the CDR3 DNA reads TGTGCCAGCAGTTTGGGGTGGGACGGCTACACCTTC. This gives the protein CASSLGWDGYTF.

This clonotype was seen a few times. The V gene is TRBV25-1, the J gene TRBJ2-5; D gene uncertain. Deletions cut 9 bases from V and 1 base from J, with 12 bases between. The CDR3 has 13 residues. Germline V gives CDR1 MGHDK, CDR2 SYGVNS. For the CDR3, the DNA is TGTGCCAGGGGCCCAGAGCTCCAAGAGACCCAGTACTTC. As protein: CARGPELQETQYF.

This clonotype turned up a few times. The rearrangement links TRBV29-1 to TRBJ1-5; D remains unclear. There are 13 residues in the CDR3. V lost 6 bases to trimming and J lost 3 bases, with 12 bases between them. Germline CDR1 and CDR2: SQVTM and ANQGSEA. CDR3 loop: CSVAGSLNQPQHF. The CDR3 nucleotides are TGCAGCGTGGCCGGGAGCCTCAATCAGCCCCAGCATTTT.

This clonotype has only a few counts. The CDR3 is CASSLTTTGGFGNTIYF. DNA for the CDR3: TGCGCCAGCAGCTTGACCACCACAGGGGGCTTTGGAAACACCATATATTTT. The J gene is TRBJ1-3, the V gene TRBV5-1; 9 nucleotides line up with TRBD1. Germline CDR1 and CDR2: SGHRS and YFSETQ. CDR3 length equals 17 residues. J gave up 3 bases and V 1 base, and 8 bases lay outside the gene matches.

This clonotype was detected ten times or more. The V call is TRBV29-1, the J call TRBJ2-3; D is undetermined. CDR1 and CDR2 from the germline V gene are SQVTM and ANQGSEA. V lost 3 bases, J lost 5 bases, and 6 bases lay in between. The CDR3 is made up of 11 amino acids. CDR3 in amino acids: CSVEVGDTQYF. The DNA for the CDR3 is TGCAGCGTTGAGGTGGGAGATACGCAGTATTTT.

This clonotype was observed at least ten times. V and J are TRBV9 and TRBJ2-5; D is undetermined. Germline V gene data show CDR1 as SGDLS and CDR2 as YYNGEE. The CDR3 covers 13 residues. V dropped 4 bases and J dropped 1 base, with 8 bases sitting between them. CDR3 coding DNA: TGTGCCAGCAGCCCACACCCCCAAGAGACCCAGTACTTC. Its translation: CASSPHPQETQYF.

The sample holds many counts of this clonotype. The rearrangement joins TRBV12-3 or TRBV12-4 to TRBJ2-5; no definite D call. The CDR3 totals 16 residues. Trimming stripped 3 bases from V and 2 bases from J, with 16 bases between. The CDR3: CASSFPGVAGQETQYF. As DNA, the CDR3 is TGTGCCAGCAGTTTTCCTGGGGTAGCAGGACAAGAGACCCAGTACTTC.

This clonotype was recorded at least ten times. The rearrangement joins TRBV12-3 or TRBV12-4 to TRBJ2-2, with D unresolved. Trimming left V 6 bases short and J 3 bases short, with 5 bases between. The CDR3 is 12 amino acids. The CDR3 sequence is CASRGYTGELFF. In DNA, the CDR3 is TGTGCCAGCAGAGGGTACACCGGGGAGCTGTTTTTT.

V is TRBV7-2 and J is TRBJ2-1; D gene unclear. The CDR3 consists of 12 residues. V was clipped by 5 bases and J by 8 bases, with 10 bases between them. Germline-derived CDR1 and CDR2 are SGHTA and FQGNSA. The CDR3, as DNA: TGTGCCAGCAGCCCCCCAGTCCATGAGCAGTTCTTC. It is translated as CASSPPVHEQFF.

This clonotype was seen a handful of times. The chain uses TRBV7-2 and TRBJ1-6, with D possibly TRBD1 on 6 matching bases. V was trimmed by 3 bases and J by 7 bases, leaving 10 bases between them. CDR1 is SGHTA, CDR2 FQGNSA, per germline. The CDR3 consists of 14 residues. The CDR3 coding sequence is TGTGCCAGCAGCTTCTTACAGGGCAATTCACCCCTCCACTTT. Translated, it gives CASSFLQGNSPLHF.

This clonotype was seen a few times. The rearrangement joins TRBV2 to TRBJ2-7, with 13 bases lining up with TRBD2. This CDR3 spans 16 amino acids. Trimming took 7 bases from V and 6 from J; bases not matched to a gene: 12. Germline CDR1 is SNHLY and CDR2 is FYNNEI. The CDR3 loop reads CASMALTSGRAREQYF. CDR3 in DNA: TGTGCCAGCATGGCCCTTACTAGCGGGAGGGCCCGCGAGCAGTACTTC. The variable domain in full, with the rest retrieved from reference TRBV2 and TRBJ2-7, is EPEVTQTPSHQVTQMGQEVILRCVPISNHLYFYWYRQILGQKVEFLVSFYNNEISEKSEIFDDQFSVERPDGSNFTLKIRSTKLEDSAMYFCASMALTSGRAREQYFGPGTRLTVT.

Ten or more counts support this clonotype. The V gene is TRBV18, the J gene TRBJ2-3; perhaps TRBD2 as D (6 bases). The CDR3 has 14 amino acids. Germline CDR1 and CDR2: KGHSH and LQKENI. The germline V and J ends were trimmed by 3 bases and 2 bases, with 9 bases remaining between them. The CDR3, as DNA: TGTGCCAGCTCACCCCGGACTAACACAGATACGCAGTATTTT. This codes for CASSPRTNTDTQYF.

This rearrangement joins TRBV12-3 or TRBV12-4 to TRBJ2-5, with 16 bases identical to TRBD2. This CDR3 has 17 amino acids. The J segment lost 5 bases and the V segment lost 5 bases, leaving 8 bases of the junction unmatched. CDR3 sequence: CASSGPGLAGGLETQYF. DNA of the CDR3: TGTGCCAGCAGTGGACCGGGACTAGCGGGGGGGCTTGAGACCCAGTACTTC.

This clonotype has a handful of counts. This chain joins TRBV9 and TRBJ2-1, with D unresolved. Germline CDR1 SGDLS, CDR2 YYNGEE. V dropped 2 bases and J dropped 4 bases, with 4 bases sitting between them. This CDR3 comprises 12 residues. The CDR3 bases are TGTGCCAGCAGCGTTGGGTACAATGAGCAGTTCTTC. Encoded protein: CASSVGYNEQFF.

The V gene is TRBV20-1, the J gene TRBJ2-3, with D maybe TRBD1 (5 bases). V was pared by 5 bases and J by 2 bases, with 17 bases between. The germline V gene has CDR1 DFQATT and CDR2 SNEGSKA (reference sequence). The CDR3 sequence is 15 residues long. The CDR3 coding sequence is TGCAGTGCTTCGCTCCAGGGTTCGTACACAGATACGCAGTATTTT. Translated: CSASLQGSYTDTQYF.

At least ten counts were recorded for this clonotype. The chain combines TRBV5-1 with TRBJ2-5; maybe TRBD2 (6 bases). Germline CDR1 reads SGHRS; CDR2 reads YFSETQ. The V end was cut by 3 bases, the J end by 5 bases, with 17 bases between. CDR3 length: 15 amino acids. CDR3 sequence reads: CASSWAGSPWETQYF. The CDR3 region has the DNA TGCGCCAGCAGCTGGGCGGGGAGTCCTTGGGAGACCCAGTACTTC.

This clonotype was observed a few times. V is TRBV20-1 and J is TRBJ2-3; D call uncertain. Trimming removed 5 bases from V and 4 bases from J, with 4 bases in between. Per the germline V gene, CDR1 is DFQATT and CDR2 is SNEGSKA (reference sequence). The CDR3 has 10 amino acids. The CDR3 here is CSAASDTQYF. CDR3 DNA: TGCAGTGCTGCATCAGATACGCAGTATTTT.

In its sample, this clonotype was seen a few times. The J gene is TRBJ2-7, the V gene TRBV5-1; TRBD1 might be the D (6 bases). CDR1 and CDR2 from the germline V gene are SGHRS and YFSETQ. This CDR3 contains 14 residues. V was clipped by 0 bases and J by 5 bases, with 12 bases between them. The CDR3 sequence: CASSLGAGAHEQYF. CDR3 nucleotide sequence: TGCGCCAGCAGCTTGGGGGCAGGGGCCCACGAGCAGTACTTC.

The V call is TRBV7-9, the J call TRBJ2-7; D possibly corresponds to TRBD1 (6 bases). The CDR3 consists of 12 residues. The germline V gene has CDR1 SEHNR and CDR2 FQNEAQ (reference sequence). V lost 5 bases and J 12 bases, leaving 17 bases between the germline ends. CDR3 sequence (DNA): TGTGCCAGCAGCCAAAAGGGACAACTGGGGTACTTC. This translates into CASSQKGQLGYF.

This clonotype appeared once. CDR3 residues: CSATGGSYEQYF. CDR3 coding DNA: TGCAGTGCTACCGGCGGCTCCTACGAGCAGTACTTC. The chain employs TRBV20-1 and TRBJ2-7; D not resolved. There are 12 residues in the CDR3. Per the germline V gene, CDR1 is DFQATT and CDR2 is SNEGSKA (reference sequence). V was shortened by 4 bases and J by 0 bases, with 7 bases between the two germline ends.

This clonotype was counted between two and nine times. The chain uses TRBV5-1 and TRBJ2-5; 7 nucleotides match TRBD1. The CDR3 loop spans 16 amino acids. V was pared by 4 bases and J by 1 base, with 10 bases of the junction left unmatched. Germline V gene data show CDR1 as SGHRS and CDR2 as YFSETQ. In nucleotides, the CDR3 is TGCGCCAGCAGCCCCGAGGGGGCCGTGGCCCAAGAGACCCAGTACTTC. It is translated as CASSPEGAVAQETQYF.

This clonotype was observed a few times. The chain employs TRBV9 and TRBJ2-7, with 7 bases that match TRBD1. CDR1 is SGDLS, CDR2 YYNGEE, per germline. The V and J ends lost 3 bases and 2 bases, in that order; junction bases with no gene match: 11. This CDR3 is 16 amino acids long. CDR3 sequence reads: CASSALPGTATYEQYF. The CDR3 bases are TGTGCCAGCAGCGCACTCCCCGGGACAGCGACCTACGAGCAGTACTTC. Based on the CDR3 plus reference TRBV9 and TRBJ2-7, the full variable domain is DSGVTQTPKHLITATGQRVTLRCSPRSGDLSVYWYQQSLDQGLQFLIQYYNGEERAKGNILERFSAQQFPDLHSELNLSSLELGDSALYFCASSALPGTATYEQYFGPGTRLTVT.

This clonotype has more than one count but fewer than ten. This rearrangement joins TRBV5-1 to TRBJ1-5, with D uncertain. Trimming cost V 2 bases and J 0 bases, with 9 bases left between them. Looked up from germline, CDR1 is SGHRS and CDR2 is YFSETQ. CDR3 length equals 15 residues. The CDR3: CASSFAPDSNQPQHF. For the CDR3, the DNA is TGCGCCAGCAGCTTCGCTCCGGATAGCAATCAGCCCCAGCATTTT.

The rearrangement uses TRBV27 and TRBJ1-5, with 8 positions matching TRBD1. The CDR3 has 18 amino acids. The junction had 12 bases not matched to a gene; V was cut back by 5 bases and J by 0 bases. Germline loops: CDR1 MNHEY, CDR2 SMNVEV (reference sequence). The CDR3 reads CASSPRTGSLFSNQPQHF. CDR3 nucleotides: TGTGCCAGCAGTCCACGGACAGGGTCCCTCTTTAGCAATCAGCCCCAGCATTTT.

There are many counts of this clonotype. The J gene is TRBJ1-1, the V gene TRBV21-1; the D call in the table, TRBD1, was not verified against the DNA. TRBV21-1 is assigned pseudogene status. There are 13 residues in the CDR3. The DNA of the CDR3 is TGTGCCAGCAGCTCACGGTGGGGGGCGAAGCTGGTCTTT. Protein sequence: CASSSRWGAKLVF.

This clonotype was observed a few times. V usage is TRBV7-2 and J usage is TRBJ2-7; 9 nucleotides agree with TRBD2. The CDR3 totals 15 residues. V was pared by 6 bases and J by 0 bases, with 6 bases of the junction left unmatched. The germline V gene encodes CDR1 SGHTA and CDR2 FQGNSA. This chain's CDR3 is CASRFFSGSSYEQYF. CDR3 sequence (DNA): TGTGCCAGCAGATTCTTTAGCGGGAGCTCCTACGAGCAGTACTTC. The full variable domain, its missing parts supplied by reference TRBV7-2 and TRBJ2-7, is GAGVSQSPSNKVTEKGKDVELRCDPISGHTALYWYRQSLGQGLEFLIYFQGNSAPDKSGLPSDRFSAERTGGSVSTLTIQRTQQEDSAVYLCASRFFSGSSYEQYFGPGTRLTVT.

Notes on this clonotype: The junction does not match germline at one end; this may be a read error. The V gene is TRBV6-2 or TRBV6-3, the J gene TRBJ2-1; D uncertain. The CDR3 loop spans 13 amino acids. Germline V lookup: CDR1 MNHEY, CDR2 SVGEGT. In nucleotides, the CDR3 is TGTGCCGGCAGCCCCCAAAAGAGCAATGAGCAGTTCTTC. Encoded protein: CAGSPQKSNEQFF.

The chain links TRBV12-3 or TRBV12-4 to TRBJ2-1, with D unresolved. V gave up 3 bases and J gave up 3 bases, with 18 bases separating them. The CDR3 length is 17 residues. The CDR3 DNA sequence: TGTGCCAGCAGTTTGTTCCCTCTGAGAGGCGACTACAATGAGCAGTTCTTC. Translation: CASSLFPLRGDYNEQFF.